This T cell receptor (beta chain) was recorded in a study of blood T cell repertoires in COVID-19. Trimming took 3 bases from V and 0 from J, leaving 11 bases between them. The CDR3 is 15 residues long. Some clones are missing from TCRdb's copy, which holds only in-frame ones; the method was immunoSEQ multiplex PCR. The sample lists under 250,000 clones; 85% were seen once. This clone was picked up one time. The V call is TRBV23-1, the J call TRBJ1-1; D remains ambiguous. TRBV23-1 is known as an ORF, though its function is uncertain. The sample consisted of PBMCs or T cells enriched from blood (not recorded which). This TCR derives from a woman aged 45-59 years with acute COVID-19. CDR3 sequence reads: CASSHLASVNTEAFF. Here the CDR3 DNA reads TGCGCCAGCAGTCATTTGGCCAGCGTGAACACTGAAGCTTTCTTT.